The subject of this entry is one TCR beta chain. Antigen unknown. The data originate from a study of early T cells in non-severe SARS-CoV-2 infection. Turning to the study itself: Sequenced bulk RNA came from whole blood that was unsorted, and chains were unpaired. Study findings and constraints: Matching with VDJdb favored anti-spike CD8 responses (missing private and CD4 specificities).

CDR3 size: 14 residues. Losses at the gene ends were 4 bases for V and 7 bases for J; bases not matched to a gene: 4. Tagging with unique molecular identifiers was applied to individual cDNA molecules. In TCRdb, the 5' RACE reads were re-called with MiXCR into one record per CDR3 protein. The sample records over 55,000 distinct CDR3 sequences, roughly 8.4% being singletons. The sample was whole blood. This chain uses TRBV12-3 or TRBV12-4 with TRBJ1-6; 7 bases agree with TRBD1. This sequence originates from an adult who was a healthcare worker with PCR-confirmed SARS-CoV-2 infection or an uninfected control (not recorded which). CDR3: CASSSTGKNSPLHF. For the CDR3, the DNA is TGTGCCAGCAGTTCGACAGGGAAGAATTCACCCCTCCACTTT.